The next 24 T cell receptor beta chains were all read from a single sample in a study of blood T cell repertoires in COVID-19. Data came from immunoSEQ multiplex PCR; TCRdb stores just in-frame clones and leaves some out. Of approximately 110,000 clones listed, roughly 87% are singletons. The sample comprised peripheral blood. The source of these receptors is a man aged 50 to 59 with acute or convalescent COVID-19.

This chain joins TRBV18 and TRBJ1-2; no clear D gene. Per the germline V gene, CDR1 is KGHSH and CDR2 is LQKENI. This CDR3 is 14 amino acids long. V shed 0 bases and J shed 3 bases, with 8 bases lying between them. CDR3 loop: CASSPPRTDYGYTF. In nucleotides, the CDR3 is TGTGCCAGCTCACCACCGCGAACGGACTATGGCTACACCTTC. Using reference TRBV18 and TRBJ1-2 for the parts outside the CDR3, the full variable domain is NAGVMQNPRHLVRRRGQEARLRCSPMKGHSHVYWYRQLPEEGLKFMVYLQKENIIDESGMPKERFSAEFPKEGPSILRIQQVVRGDSAAYFCASSPPRTDYGYTFGSGTRLTVV.

The chain uses TRBV11-2 and TRBJ1-3, with D perhaps matching TRBD1 (6 bases). Germline V gene data show CDR1 as SGHAT and CDR2 as FQNNGV. The germline V and J ends were trimmed by 5 bases and 4 bases, with 15 bases remaining between them. This CDR3 has 15 residues. The CDR3 DNA follows: TGTGCCAGCAGCCTCGGGGGGGGGCGAGGAAACACCATATATTTT. This translates into CASSLGGGRGNTIYF. The whole variable domain, remainder taken from reference TRBV11-2 and TRBJ1-3, is EAGVAQSPRYKIIEKRQSVAFWCNPISGHATLYWYQQILGQGPKLLIQFQNNGVVDDSQLPKDRFSAERLKGVDSTLKIQPAKLEDSAVYLCASSLGGGRGNTIYFGEGSWLTVV.

The chain employs TRBV28 and TRBJ1-4; D is unclear. The CDR3 contains 15 residues. Trimming shortened V by 3 bases and J by 8 bases, and 16 bases separated the two germline ends. The germline V gene has CDR1 MDHEN and CDR2 SYDVKM. The DNA of the CDR3 is TGTGCCAGCAGTTTCCTTACAAGGAGGATGGAAAAACTGTTTTTT. It yields the protein CASSFLTRRMEKLFF.

V usage is TRBV27 and J usage is TRBJ1-5, with D hard to call. Between the trimmed V and J ends, which lost 6 bases and 4 bases, there was a span of 10 bases. This CDR3 contains 13 residues. Germline CDR1 and CDR2: MNHEY and SMNVEV (reference sequence). The CDR3 DNA reads TGTGCCAGCAGAGCAGACGGGAATCAGCCCCAGCATTTT. Protein: CASRADGNQPQHF.

This chain joins TRBV21-1 and TRBJ1-1. TRBV21-1 is an annotated pseudogene. The CDR3 totals 14 residues. DNA of the CDR3: TGTGCCAGCAGCAAACTCCGGGGTTTTACTGAAGCTTTCTTT. Translating it yields CASSKLRGFTEAFF.

The CDR3 coding sequence is TGTGCCAGCAGAGGGACACCTAATCAGCCCCAGCATTTT. Protein: CASRGTPNQPQHF. This sequence joins TRBV6-6 and TRBJ1-5, with D possibly matching TRBD1 (6 bases). CDR3 length equals 13 residues. V was cut by 6 bases and J by 4 bases, with 10 bases left in between. Germline V gene data show CDR1 as MNHNY and CDR2 as SVGAGI (reference sequence).

The DNA for the CDR3 is TGTGCTAGTGGTTTGGTCCCGGGACAGGCTAGCACAGATACGCAGTATTTT. This codes for CASGLVPGQASTDTQYF. This chain joins TRBV12-5 and TRBJ2-3; 8 bases line up with TRBD1. V gave up 0 bases and J gave up 0 bases; unmatched junction bases: 5. The CDR3 consists of 17 residues. Germline V gives CDR1 LGHNT, CDR2 FRNRAP.

The chain uses TRBV5-8 and TRBJ2-7, with TRBD1 matching over 9 bases. The CDR3 sequence is 16 residues long. Germline lookup yields CDR1 SGHTS and CDR2 YDEGEE. V was pared by 2 bases and J by 2 bases, with 8 bases of the junction left unmatched. Written as DNA, the CDR3 is TGTGCCAGCAGCTTCCTCCGGGACAGGGTCACCTACGAGCAGTACTTC. Amino acids: CASSFLRDRVTYEQYF.

The chain joins TRBV28 to TRBJ2-3, with 8 bases matching TRBD1. This CDR3 is built from 16 residues. Germline trimming cut 6 bases from V and 5 bases from J; bases unmatched to any gene: 13. Germline lookup yields CDR1 MDHEN and CDR2 SYDVKM. Here the CDR3 reads CASRETDRGVGDTQYF. In nucleotides, the CDR3 is TGTGCCAGCAGAGAAACCGACAGGGGAGTCGGAGATACGCAGTATTTT.

DNA for the CDR3: TGTGCCACGGGACAGGGGAATAACTATGGCTACACCTTC. Amino acid sequence: CATGQGNNYGYTF. The chain combines TRBV19 with TRBJ1-2, with 10 positions matching TRBD1. Looked up from germline, CDR1 is LNHDA and CDR2 is SQIVND (reference sequence). This CDR3 region has 13 residues. V lost 10 bases to trimming and J lost 1 base; unmatched junction nucleotides: 3.

V usage is TRBV27 and J usage is TRBJ2-7; 10 bases agree with TRBD2. The V gene's germline CDR1 is MNHEY and CDR2 SMNVEV (reference sequence). CDR3 size: 15 residues. V lost 5 bases, J lost 4 bases, and 8 bases stayed unmatched. CDR3 in amino acids: CASSETSGTLYEQYF. The CDR3 DNA is TGTGCCAGCAGTGAAACTAGCGGGACCTTGTACGAGCAGTACTTC.

This chain connects TRBV11-2 to TRBJ1-2; the D is unclear. V was cut by 4 bases and J by 6 bases, with 18 bases left in between. This CDR3 region has 15 residues. Germline V gene data show CDR1 as SGHAT and CDR2 as FQNNGV. CDR3 nucleotide sequence: TGTGCCAGCAGCTCCAATCATCTTTGGAGCCATGGCTACACCTTC. Residues: CASSSNHLWSHGYTF. Supplemented by reference TRBV11-2 and TRBJ1-2, the full variable domain reads EAGVAQSPRYKIIEKRQSVAFWCNPISGHATLYWYQQILGQGPKLLIQFQNNGVVDDSQLPKDRFSAERLKGVDSTLKIQPAKLEDSAVYLCASSSNHLWSHGYTFGSGTRLTVV.

This clone has a single count. The chain recombines TRBV30 with TRBJ2-3, with a possible D match to TRBD2 (6 bases). V lost 3 bases and J lost 1, with 17 bases in between. Germline CDR1 GTSNPN, CDR2 SVGIG (reference sequence). This CDR3 contains 16 residues. The CDR3 bases are TGTGCCTGGAGCCCCCTTAACGGAGGGGGCACAGATACGCAGTATTTT. Amino acid sequence: CAWSPLNGGGTDTQYF. The variable domain in full, with the rest retrieved from reference TRBV30 and TRBJ2-3, is SQTIHQWPATLVQPVGSPLSLECTVEGTSNPNLYWYRQAAGRGLQLLFYSVGIGQISSEVPQNLSASRPQDRQFILSSKKLLLSDSGFYLCAWSPLNGGGTDTQYFGPGTRLTVL.

The chain employs TRBV5-1 and TRBJ1-3; TRBD1 agrees at 11 bases. Germline V lookup: CDR1 SGHRS, CDR2 YFSETQ. With 1 base clipped from V and 3 bases from J, the junction kept 6 bases outside the gene matches. The CDR3 runs to 17 residues. CDR3 nucleotide sequence: TGCGCCAGCAGCTTGCGGACAGGGGGCCTTAGTGGAAACACCATATATTTT. It yields the protein CASSLRTGGLSGNTIYF.

In its sample, this clone was seen once. This chain uses TRBV30 with TRBJ2-3, with TRBD2 matching over 8 bases. V lost 4 bases, J lost 2 bases, and 5 bases stayed unmatched. CDR1 and CDR2 from the germline V gene are GTSNPN and SVGIG (reference sequence). The CDR3 covers 14 residues. CDR3 nucleotides: TGTGCCTGGAAATTAGCGGGATACACAGATACGCAGTATTTT. Translated, it gives CAWKLAGYTDTQYF.

The chain joins TRBV18 to TRBJ1-6, with D unresolved. The CDR3 runs 16 residues. Germline V gene sequence: CDR1 KGHSH, CDR2 LQKENI. V lost 0 bases and J lost 7, with 13 bases in between. This chain's CDR3 is CASSPPVGSHNSPLHF. The DNA for the CDR3 is TGTGCCAGCTCACCACCGGTTGGGAGCCACAATTCACCCCTCCACTTT. Based on the CDR3 plus reference TRBV18 and TRBJ1-6, the full variable domain is NAGVMQNPRHLVRRRGQEARLRCSPMKGHSHVYWYRQLPEEGLKFMVYLQKENIIDESGMPKERFSAEFPKEGPSILRIQQVVRGDSAAYFCASSPPVGSHNSPLHFGNGTRLTVT.

The genes are TRBV5-1 and TRBJ1-6; TRBD1 matches 9 bases. The germline V gene has CDR1 SGHRS and CDR2 YFSETQ. With 4 bases clipped from V and 3 bases from J, the junction kept 8 bases outside the gene matches. The CDR3 is 17 amino acids. The CDR3 bases are TGCGCCAGCAGCCTAAGACAGGGGGGGATCTATAATTCACCCCTCCACTTT. Its translation is CASSLRQGGIYNSPLHF.

The chain links TRBV19 to TRBJ2-7; 8 bases match TRBD2. The CDR3 is 16 residues long. With V trimmed by 0 bases and J by 3 bases, 7 bases remained unmatched. Germline V CDR1 and CDR2: LNHDA, SQIVND (reference sequence). DNA of the CDR3: TGTGCCAGTAGTATAGATCTCGCGGGGGGACTCTACGAGCAGTACTTC. Protein: CASSIDLAGGLYEQYF.

The V gene is TRBV5-5, the J gene TRBJ2-7; D possibly corresponds to TRBD1 (5 bases). The CDR3 sequence is 15 residues long. Germline-derived CDR1 and CDR2 are SGHKS and YYEKEE (reference sequence). V lost 4 bases and J 0 bases, leaving 14 bases between the germline ends. CDR3 DNA: TGTGCCAGCAGCCCGTCCCAGGGAAGCTCCTACGAGCAGTACTTC. Its protein product is CASSPSQGSSYEQYF.

This rearrangement joins TRBV19 to TRBJ1-2; D remains ambiguous. V lost 5 bases, J lost 4 bases, and 20 bases lay in between. The V gene's germline CDR1 is LNHDA and CDR2 SQIVND (reference sequence). The CDR3 runs 16 residues. The CDR3 sequence is CASSGRTPRRFYGYTF. The CDR3 DNA sequence: TGTGCCAGTAGTGGGCGGACCCCCAGGAGGTTCTATGGCTACACCTTC.

The rearrangement uses TRBV15 and TRBJ2-4; a weak D match, TRBD2 (5 bases). The CDR3 covers 13 residues. In germline, CDR1 is LNHNV, CDR2 YYDKDF (reference sequence). V shed 3 bases and J shed 4 bases, with 7 bases lying between them. CDR3 nucleotides: TGTGCCACCAGCAGCCGGGATAAAAACATTCAGTACTTC. It translates to CATSSRDKNIQYF.

The J gene is TRBJ1-2, the V gene TRBV3-1 (or the pseudogene TRBV3-2); 10 bases match TRBD1. V was pared by 1 base and J by 6 bases, with 2 bases of the junction left unmatched. This CDR3 has 14 amino acids. Per the germline V gene, CDR1 is LGHDT and CDR2 is YNNKEL (reference sequence). The CDR3 here is CASSQVGTGDGYTF. The CDR3 DNA sequence: TGTGCCAGCAGCCAAGTAGGGACAGGGGATGGCTACACCTTC.

V and J are TRBV11-2 and TRBJ2-2, with 8 bases identical to TRBD1. The CDR3 spans 15 residues. From germline, CDR1 is SGHAT and CDR2 FQNNGV. V gave up 6 bases and J gave up 4 bases; unmatched junction bases: 7. The CDR3 DNA reads as TGTGCCAGCAGGGGACAGGCGATAAGCACCGGGGAGCTGTTTTTT. Amino acids: CASRGQAISTGELFF.

This chain joins TRBV7-9 and TRBJ2-1; 11 bases line up with TRBD2. Germline V gene lookup returns CDR1 SEHNR and CDR2 FQNEAQ (reference sequence). This CDR3 has 16 amino acids. V shed 5 bases, J shed 5 bases, and the junction held 8 bases outside the gene matches. The CDR3 nucleotides are TGTGCCAGCAGCGTAAGGGGACTAGCGGACGACAATGAGCAGTTCTTC. It codes for CASSVRGLADDNEQFF.